This TCR beta chain was recorded in a study of blood T cell repertoires in COVID-19. Study context: Some COVID-19 samples were acute and others convalescent; all came from the United States, Italy and Spain. T cells, B-cell-depleted T cells, or PBMCs provided the cDNA or gDNA that served as material.

Only a few counts were recorded for this clone. This CDR3 is built from 15 residues. V gave up 7 bases and J gave up 2 bases, with 18 bases separating them. Looked up from germline, CDR1 is SGHRS and CDR2 is YFSETQ. In the authors' workflow: The assay estimated nucleated cells by amplifying reference gene primers. Assay: immunoSEQ multiplex PCR; the TCRdb copy retains only in-frame clones and omits some. The V and J calls and clone size were taken over from that table, and D and trimming were inferred from the DNA. The table records 170,000 or so clones, 83% of them present only once. The receptor was isolated from a human donor in a cohort sampled during active COVID-19. Sequenced input: peripheral blood. The V gene is TRBV5-1, the J gene TRBJ1-1; D is uncertain. The CDR3: CASRGRGGINTEAFF. CDR3 in DNA: TGCGCCAGCCGTGGACGGGGAGGGATCAACACTGAAGCTTTCTTT.